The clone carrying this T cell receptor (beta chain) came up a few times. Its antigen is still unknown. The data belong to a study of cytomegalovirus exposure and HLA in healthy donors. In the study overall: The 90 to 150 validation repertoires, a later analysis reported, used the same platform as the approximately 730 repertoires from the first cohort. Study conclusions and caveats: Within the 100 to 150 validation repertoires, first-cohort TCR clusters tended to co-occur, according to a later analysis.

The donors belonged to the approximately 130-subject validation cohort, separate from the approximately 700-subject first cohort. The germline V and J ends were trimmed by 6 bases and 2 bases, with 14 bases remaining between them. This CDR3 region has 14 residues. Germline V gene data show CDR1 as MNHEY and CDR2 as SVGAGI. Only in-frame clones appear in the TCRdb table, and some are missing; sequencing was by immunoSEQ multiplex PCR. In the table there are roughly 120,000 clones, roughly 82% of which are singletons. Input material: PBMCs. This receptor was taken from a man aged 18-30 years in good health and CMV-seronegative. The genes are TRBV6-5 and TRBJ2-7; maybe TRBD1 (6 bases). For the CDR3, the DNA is TGTGCCAGCAGCCCCCTTGGACAGCCCTACGAGCAGTACTTC. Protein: CASSPLGQPYEQYF.